These 8 T cell receptor beta chains were sequenced from one sample in a study of monozygotic twins with inflammatory bowel disease. TCRdb reprocessed the 5' RACE reads, with one entry per CDR3 protein and no DNA. The sample shows 300,000 to 400,000 distinct CDR3 sequences, and roughly 2.6% sits with its ten largest clones. The material sequenced was blood. These receptor sequences come from a human donor with ulcerative colitis or Crohn's disease, or a healthy co-twin of an affected twin (not recorded which).

This CDR3 is CASSLDLLGTGDFSVNGYTF. The J gene is TRBJ1-2, the V gene TRBV3-1; TCRdb returns TRBD1, unconfirmable since there is no DNA. Germline V lookup: CDR1 LGHDT, CDR2 YNNKEL (reference sequence). This CDR3 is built from 20 residues.

This chain joins TRBV12-3 or TRBV12-4 and TRBJ2-7; TCRdb's assignment of TRBD1 cannot be checked, as there is no DNA. The CDR3 extends over 13 amino acids. This CDR3 reads CASSFGTTYEQYF.

CDR3 loop: CASSVVPAGTEETQYF. This rearrangement joins TRBV9 to TRBJ2-5. Germline CDR1 and CDR2: SGDLS and YYNGEE. CDR3 size: 16 residues. Supplemented by reference TRBV9 and TRBJ2-5, the full variable domain reads DSGVTQTPKHLITATGQRVTLRCSPRSGDLSVYWYQQSLDQGLQFLIQYYNGEERAKGNILERFSAQQFPDLHSELNLSSLELGDSALYFCASSVVPAGTEETQYFGPGTRLLVL.

The rearrangement uses TRBV6-2 or TRBV6-3 and TRBJ2-5; TCRdb proposes TRBD1, but this gene call is untestable without DNA. There are 15 residues in the CDR3. CDR1 is MNHEY and CDR2 is SVGEGT in the germline V gene. CDR3 sequence: CASSYHPQGVETQYF.

V is TRBV20-1 and J is TRBJ1-6; TCRdb's assignment of TRBD1 cannot be checked, as there is no DNA. Germline V gene lookup returns CDR1 DFQATT and CDR2 SNEGSKA (reference sequence). This CDR3 contains 17 residues. This CDR3 reads CSARTGMGRSYNSPLHF.

This rearrangement joins TRBV11-2 to TRBJ2-6; no DNA is available, so the TRBD1 call from TCRdb remains unchecked. The CDR3 sequence is 18 residues long. The germline V gene has CDR1 SGHAT and CDR2 FQNNGV. The CDR3 spells CASSLSTGGWVGANVLTF.

The rearrangement joins TRBV4-1 to TRBJ1-1. The V gene's germline CDR1 is MGHRA and CDR2 YSYEKL. This CDR3 has 13 amino acids. The CDR3 protein is CASSQERYTEAFF.

The rearrangement uses TRBV20-1 and TRBJ2-7; TCRdb lists TRBD2, though no DNA is available to test this call. The CDR3 sequence is 13 residues long. Germline V gene data show CDR1 as DFQATT and CDR2 as SNEGSKA (reference sequence). This CDR3 is CSAARALGYEQYF.